The TCR beta chain under discussion was sequenced for a study of T cell responses to AZD1222 COVID-19 vaccine. General study results and limits: Donors, mostly white British, included more females; clonal diversity was possibly underestimated.

Note on this clone: The antigen remains unidentified.

V was clipped by 4 bases and J by 5 bases, with 13 bases between them. The CDR3 is 15 residues long. Looked up from germline, CDR1 is SGHRS and CDR2 is YFSETQ. The table came from immunoSEQ multiplex PCR; TCRdb's copy has only in-frame clones and leaves some out. The sample has tens of thousands of clones, 80% to 90% seen once. The receptor's source is an adult in good health. Specimen: peripheral blood, collected on day 0 of AZD1222 vaccination. This rearrangement joins TRBV5-1 to TRBJ1-6; tentative D call: TRBD1 (5 bases). As DNA, the CDR3 is TGCGCCAGCAGCCCCTCAGGGATGAATAATTCACCCCTCCACTTT. Encoded protein: CASSPSGMNNSPLHF.